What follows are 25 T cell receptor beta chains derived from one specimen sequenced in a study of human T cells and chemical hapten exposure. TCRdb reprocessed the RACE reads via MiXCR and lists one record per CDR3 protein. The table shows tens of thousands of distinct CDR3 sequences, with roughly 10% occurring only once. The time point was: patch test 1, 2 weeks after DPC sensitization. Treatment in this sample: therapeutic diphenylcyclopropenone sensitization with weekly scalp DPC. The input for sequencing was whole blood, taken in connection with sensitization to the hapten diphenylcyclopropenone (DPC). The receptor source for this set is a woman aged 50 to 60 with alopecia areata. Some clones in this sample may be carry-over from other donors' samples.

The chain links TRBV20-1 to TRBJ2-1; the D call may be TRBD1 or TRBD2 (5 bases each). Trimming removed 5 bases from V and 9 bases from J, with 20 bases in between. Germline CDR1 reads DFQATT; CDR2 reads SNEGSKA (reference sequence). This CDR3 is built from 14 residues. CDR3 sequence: CSALYPRGVSEQFF. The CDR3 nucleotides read TGCAGTGCTCTCTACCCTAGAGGGGTAAGTGAGCAGTTCTTC.

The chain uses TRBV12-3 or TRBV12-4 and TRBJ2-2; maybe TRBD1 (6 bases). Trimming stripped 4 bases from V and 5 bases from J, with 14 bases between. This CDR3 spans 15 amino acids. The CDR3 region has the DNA TGTGCCAGCAGTTCCCACAGGGCTGGAACCGGGGAGCTGTTTTTT. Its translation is CASSSHRAGTGELFF.

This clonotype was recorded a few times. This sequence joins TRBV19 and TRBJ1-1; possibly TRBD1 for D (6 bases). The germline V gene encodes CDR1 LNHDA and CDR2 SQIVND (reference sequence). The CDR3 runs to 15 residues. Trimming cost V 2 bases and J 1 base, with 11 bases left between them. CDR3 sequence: CASSIIGQQNTEAFF. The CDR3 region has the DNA TGTGCCAGTAGTATAATTGGACAGCAGAACACTGAAGCTTTCTTT.

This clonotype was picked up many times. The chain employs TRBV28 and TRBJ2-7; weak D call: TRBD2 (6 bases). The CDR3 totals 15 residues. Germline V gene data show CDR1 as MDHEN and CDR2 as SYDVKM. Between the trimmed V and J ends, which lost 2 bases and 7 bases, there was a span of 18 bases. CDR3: CASSLTRLGPGEQYF. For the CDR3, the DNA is TGTGCCAGCAGTTTAACCCGACTAGGGCCGGGTGAGCAGTACTTC.

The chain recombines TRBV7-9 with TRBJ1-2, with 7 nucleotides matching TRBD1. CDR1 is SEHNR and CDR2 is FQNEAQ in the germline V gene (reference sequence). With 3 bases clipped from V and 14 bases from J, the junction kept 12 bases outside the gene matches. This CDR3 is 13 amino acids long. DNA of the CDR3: TGTGCCAGCAGCTTTTCAGACAGGGCCTTACCAACCTTC. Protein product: CASSFSDRALPTF.

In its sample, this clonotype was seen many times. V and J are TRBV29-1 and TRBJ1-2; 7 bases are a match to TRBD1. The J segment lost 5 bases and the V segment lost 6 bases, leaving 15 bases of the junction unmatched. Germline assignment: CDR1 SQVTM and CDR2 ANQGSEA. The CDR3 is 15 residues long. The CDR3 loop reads CSVPTGLTPIYGYTF. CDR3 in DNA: TGCAGCGTCCCGACAGGGCTTACGCCCATTTATGGCTACACCTTC.

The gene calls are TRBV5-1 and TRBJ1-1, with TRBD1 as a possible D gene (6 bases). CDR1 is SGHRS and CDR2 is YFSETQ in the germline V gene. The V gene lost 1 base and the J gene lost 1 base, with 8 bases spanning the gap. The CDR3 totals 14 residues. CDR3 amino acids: CASSLRTANTEAFF. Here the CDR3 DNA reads TGCGCCAGCAGCTTGCGGACAGCGAACACTGAAGCTTTCTTT. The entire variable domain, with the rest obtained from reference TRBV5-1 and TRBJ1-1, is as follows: KAGVTQTPRYLIKTRGQQVTLSCSPISGHRSVSWYQQTPGQGLQFLFEYFSETQRNKGNFPGRFSGRQFSNSRSEMNVSTLELGDSALYLCASSLRTANTEAFFGQGTRLTVV.

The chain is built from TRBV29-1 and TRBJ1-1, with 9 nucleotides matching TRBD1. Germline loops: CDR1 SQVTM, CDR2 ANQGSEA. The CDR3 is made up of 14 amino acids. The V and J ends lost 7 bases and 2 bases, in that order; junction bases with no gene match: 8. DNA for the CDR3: TGCAGCGGCACGGACAGGGGACGAAACACTGAAGCTTTCTTT. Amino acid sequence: CSGTDRGRNTEAFF.

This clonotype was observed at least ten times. Here the CDR3 DNA reads TGCGCCAGCTCGAATGGTGGAGGGGGCGTCCACGAGCAGTACTTC. This sequence encodes CASSNGGGGVHEQYF. The rearrangement links TRBV5-1 to TRBJ2-7, with D possibly TRBD1 on 7 matching bases. The V and J ends lost 7 bases and 5 bases respectively, with 22 bases between them. CDR1 is SGHRS and CDR2 is YFSETQ in the germline V gene. The CDR3 is 15 amino acids.

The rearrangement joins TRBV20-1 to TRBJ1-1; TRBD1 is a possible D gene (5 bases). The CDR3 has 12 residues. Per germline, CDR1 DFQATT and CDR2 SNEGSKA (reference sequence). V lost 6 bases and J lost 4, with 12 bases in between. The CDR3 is CSALKGSTEAFF. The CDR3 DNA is TGCAGTGCCCTCAAGGGGAGCACTGAAGCTTTCTTT.

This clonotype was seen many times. CDR3 sequence: CASSPRWNTGELFF. DNA for the CDR3: TGTGCCAGCAGCCCCCGTTGGAACACCGGGGAGCTGTTTTTT. This chain uses TRBV7-2 with TRBJ2-2; D not resolved. Trimming removed 5 bases from V and 1 base from J, with 8 bases in between. There are 14 residues in the CDR3. Germline V gene data show CDR1 as SGHTA and CDR2 as FQGNSA. The complete variable domain, with remaining parts taken from reference TRBV7-2 and TRBJ2-2, reads GAGVSQSPSNKVTEKGKDVELRCDPISGHTALYWYRQSLGQGLEFLIYFQGNSAPDKSGLPSDRFSAERTGGSVSTLTIQRTQQEDSAVYLCASSPRWNTGELFFGEGSRLTVL.

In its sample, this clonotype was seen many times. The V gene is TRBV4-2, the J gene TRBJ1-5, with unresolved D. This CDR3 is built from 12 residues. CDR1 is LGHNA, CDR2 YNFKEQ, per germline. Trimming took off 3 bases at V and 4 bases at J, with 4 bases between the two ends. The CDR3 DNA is TGTGCCAGCAGCCACCAAAATCAGCCCCAGCATTTT. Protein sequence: CASSHQNQPQHF.

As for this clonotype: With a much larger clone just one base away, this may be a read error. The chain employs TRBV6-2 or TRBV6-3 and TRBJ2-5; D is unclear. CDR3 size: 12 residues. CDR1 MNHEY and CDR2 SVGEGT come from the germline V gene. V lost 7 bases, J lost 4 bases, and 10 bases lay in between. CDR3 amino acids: CASISNLETQYF. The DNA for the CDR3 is TGTGCCAGCATCTCGAATTTAGAGACCCAGTACTTC.

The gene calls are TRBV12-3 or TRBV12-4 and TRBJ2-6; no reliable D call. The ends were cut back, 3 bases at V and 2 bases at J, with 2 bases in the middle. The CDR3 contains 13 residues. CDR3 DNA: TGTGCCAGCAGTTTTGCTGGGGCCAACGTCCTGACTTTC. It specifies CASSFAGANVLTF.

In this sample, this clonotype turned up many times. The CDR3 here is CASSHPPDTDTQYF. The CDR3, as DNA: TGTGCCAGCAGCCATCCCCCAGACACAGATACGCAGTATTTT. The chain couples TRBV3-1 to TRBJ2-3; D is unclear. In germline, CDR1 is LGHDT, CDR2 YNNKEL (reference sequence). The CDR3 covers 14 residues. V was cut by 3 bases and J by 2 bases, with 9 bases left in between.

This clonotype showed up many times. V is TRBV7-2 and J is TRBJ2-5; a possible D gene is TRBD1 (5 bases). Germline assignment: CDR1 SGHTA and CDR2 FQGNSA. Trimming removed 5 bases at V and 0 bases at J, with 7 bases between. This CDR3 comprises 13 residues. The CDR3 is CASSRQHQETQYF. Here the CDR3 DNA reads TGTGCCAGCAGCCGACAGCACCAAGAGACCCAGTACTTC.

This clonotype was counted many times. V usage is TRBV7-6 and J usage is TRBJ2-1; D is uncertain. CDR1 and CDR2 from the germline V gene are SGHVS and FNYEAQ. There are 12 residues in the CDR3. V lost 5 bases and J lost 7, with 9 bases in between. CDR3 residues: CASSDPANEQFF. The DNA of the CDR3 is TGTGCCAGCAGCGACCCAGCTAATGAGCAGTTCTTC. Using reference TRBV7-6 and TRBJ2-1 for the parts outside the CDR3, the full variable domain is GAGVSQSPRYKVTKRGQDVALRCDPISGHVSLYWYRQALGQGPEFLTYFNYEAQQDKSGLPNDRFSAERPEGSISTLTIQRTEQRDSAMYRCASSDPANEQFFGPGTRLTVL.

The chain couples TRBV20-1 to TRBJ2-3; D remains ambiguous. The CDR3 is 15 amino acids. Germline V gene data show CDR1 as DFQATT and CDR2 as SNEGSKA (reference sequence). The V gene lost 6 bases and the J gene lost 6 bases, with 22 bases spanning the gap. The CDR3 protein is CSAVNSAHVIDTQYF. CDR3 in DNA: TGCAGTGCCGTAAACTCCGCGCATGTCATCGATACGCAGTATTTT.

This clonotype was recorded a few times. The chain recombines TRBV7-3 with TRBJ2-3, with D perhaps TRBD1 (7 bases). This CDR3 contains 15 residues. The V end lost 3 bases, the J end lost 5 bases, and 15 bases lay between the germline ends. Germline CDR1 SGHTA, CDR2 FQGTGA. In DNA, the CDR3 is TGTGCCAGCAGCTTCCAGCAGGGGGGACTAGATACGCAGTATTTT. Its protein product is CASSFQQGGLDTQYF. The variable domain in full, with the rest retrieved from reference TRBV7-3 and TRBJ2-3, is GAGVSQTPSNKVTEKGKYVELRCDPISGHTALYWYRQSLGQGPEFLIYFQGTGAADDSGLPNDRFFAVRPEGSVSTLKIQRTERGDSAVYLCASSFQQGGLDTQYFGPGTRLTVL.

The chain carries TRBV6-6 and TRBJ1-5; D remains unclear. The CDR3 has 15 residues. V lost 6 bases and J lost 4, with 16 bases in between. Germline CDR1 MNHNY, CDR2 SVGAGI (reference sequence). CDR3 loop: CASSQLKTFNQPQHF. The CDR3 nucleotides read TGTGCCAGCAGCCAGCTTAAGACATTTAATCAGCCCCAGCATTTT.

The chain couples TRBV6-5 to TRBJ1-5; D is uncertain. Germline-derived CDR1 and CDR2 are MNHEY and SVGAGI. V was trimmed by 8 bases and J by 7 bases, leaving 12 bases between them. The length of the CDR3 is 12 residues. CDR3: CASGFDGQPQHF. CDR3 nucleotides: TGTGCCAGCGGTTTTGACGGACAGCCCCAGCATTTT.

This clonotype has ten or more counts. The CDR3: CASRNGGGGNQPQHF. The DNA for the CDR3 is TGTGCCAGCAGGAACGGGGGCGGGGGCAATCAGCCCCAGCATTTT. This rearrangement joins TRBV6-2 or TRBV6-3 to TRBJ1-5; D possibly corresponds to TRBD1 (6 bases). V shed 6 bases and J shed 2 bases, with 14 bases lying between them. The length of the CDR3 is 15 residues. Germline CDR1 and CDR2: MNHEY and SVGEGT.

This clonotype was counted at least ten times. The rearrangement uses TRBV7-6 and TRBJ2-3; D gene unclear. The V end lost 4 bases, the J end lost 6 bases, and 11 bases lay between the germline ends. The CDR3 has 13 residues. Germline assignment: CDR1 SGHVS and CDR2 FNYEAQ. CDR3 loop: CASSSARLDTQYF. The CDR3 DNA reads TGTGCCAGCAGCTCAGCGAGATTGGATACGCAGTATTTT.

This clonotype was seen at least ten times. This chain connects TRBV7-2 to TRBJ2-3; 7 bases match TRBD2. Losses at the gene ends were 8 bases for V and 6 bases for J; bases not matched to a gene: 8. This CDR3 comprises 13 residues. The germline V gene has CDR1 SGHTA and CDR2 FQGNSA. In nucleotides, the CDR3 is TGTGCCAGCCGATGGGGACTAACCGATACGCAGTATTTT. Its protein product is CASRWGLTDTQYF.

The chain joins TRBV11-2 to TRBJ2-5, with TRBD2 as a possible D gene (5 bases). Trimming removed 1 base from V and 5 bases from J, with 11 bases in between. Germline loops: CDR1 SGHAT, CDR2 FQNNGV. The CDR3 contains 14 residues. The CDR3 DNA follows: TGTGCCAGCAGCTTAGTTCTAGCCGGCGAGACCCAGTACTTC. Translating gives CASSLVLAGETQYF. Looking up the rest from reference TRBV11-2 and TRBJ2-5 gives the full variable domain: EAGVAQSPRYKIIEKRQSVAFWCNPISGHATLYWYQQILGQGPKLLIQFQNNGVVDDSQLPKDRFSAERLKGVDSTLKIQPAKLEDSAVYLCASSLVLAGETQYFGPGTRLLVL.